The text below deals with one TCR beta chain. The antigen remains undetermined. V gave up 7 bases and J gave up 0 bases, with 13 bases separating them. This CDR3 has 14 amino acids. Germline loops: CDR1 SGHRS, CDR2 YFSETQ. The primer mix covered 54 TRBV segments and 13 TRBJ segments. Here immunoSEQ multiplex PCR was the method, and the copy in TCRdb shows in-frame clones only, minus some. Of approximately 90,000 clones listed, roughly nine tenths are singletons. The data derive from a study of T cell repertoires and HLA-DP antigens. Study-level background: DNA input averaged around 200 ng in sorted CD137+CD4+ and 1,200 ng in pre-culture CD4+. Study-level findings and limits: Average cumulative frequency of previously undetected clones was 36.3% against one allele and approximately 49% against the other.

The receptor was derived from a middle-aged man in good health and CMV-seronegative. Sequencing used CD4+ T cells from PBMCs. This rearrangement joins TRBV5-1 to TRBJ2-5; D gene uncertain. CDR3 in amino acids: CASASSRHQETQYF. The CDR3, as DNA: TGCGCCAGCGCCTCTTCTAGGCACCAAGAGACCCAGTACTTC.